This entry features one T cell receptor (beta chain) sequence. These data belong to a study of T cells in tumors after PD-1 blockade. Study-wide background: Prior checkpoint blockade, systemic immunosuppressant use, or anti-cancer therapy within 4 weeks excluded patients.

Per the germline V gene, CDR1 is KGHDR and CDR2 is SFDVKD. This CDR3 is built from 16 residues. V was pared by 0 bases and J by 7 bases, with 14 bases between. Produced via immunoSEQ multiplex PCR; TCRdb's table is partial and in-frame only. The sample has about 47,000 clones, 60% to 80% seen once. This receptor was taken from a human donor with basal cell carcinoma. Source: PBMCs, taken before anti-PD-1 treatment. The rearrangement joins TRBV24-1 to TRBJ1-4, with D maybe TRBD1 (5 bases). The CDR3 loop is CATSDLKVGRGEKLFF. In DNA form, the CDR3 reads TGTGCCACCAGTGATTTGAAGGTGGGGCGCGGTGAAAAACTGTTTTTT.